The rows below give T cell receptor beta chains drawn from one sample of a study of T cell repertoires in cytomegalovirus infection. TCRdb ran MiXCR on the reads and lists one entry per CDR3 protein. Among some 220,000 distinct CDR3 sequences listed, roughly an eighth were seen once. Material for sequencing was PBMCs. The origin of the receptors is a human donor in good health (CMV status not recorded). Some clones in this sample may be carry-over from other donors' samples. Both conserved end residues are part of each CDR3. The order of the fields is clone size, D gene, V gene, J gene, CDR3 protein, CDR3 DNA. A D gene is named only where the DNA matches it firmly. Only some rows state a clone size, as once, few, many or a class for expanded clones.

>many|NA|TRBV28|TRBJ2-3
CASSRQTDTQYF
TGTGCCAGCAGCCGACAGACAGATACGCAGTATTTT
>many|TRBD1|TRBV7-2|TRBJ2-7
CASSFRDRSYYEQYF
TGTGCCAGCAGCTTCCGGGACAGGTCGTACTACGAGCAGTACTTC
>many|NA|TRBV7-2|TRBJ2-1
CASSLGLVARSEQFF
TGTGCCAGCAGCTTAGGTTTGGTAGCTCGGTCCGAGCAGTTCTTC
>few|NA|TRBV25-1|TRBJ2-1
CASDDSYKQFF
TGTGCCAGTGACGACAGCTATAAGCAGTTCTTC
>NA|NA|TRBV6-2/TRBV6-3|TRBJ2-3
CASSYVGSTQYF
TGTGCCAGCAGTTACGTGGGTTCGACGCAGTATTTT
>NA|NA|TRBV29-1|TRBJ1-1
CSVEVKRNTEAFF
TGCAGCGTTGAAGTAAAAAGGAACACTGAAGCTTTCTTT
>many|NA|TRBV10-3|TRBJ2-7
CAIRDSSSYEQYF
TGTGCCATCAGGGACAGCTCCTCCTACGAGCAGTACTTC
>NA|NA|TRBV28|TRBJ2-2
CASSFGTPNTGELFF
TGTGCCAGCAGCTTTGGGACACCGAACACCGGGGAGCTGTTTTTT
>many|NA|TRBV7-2|TRBJ2-1
CASSPMVAGWYNEQFF
TGTGCCAGCAGCCCTATGGTGGCGGGGTGGTACAATGAGCAGTTCTTC
>many|NA|TRBV6-2/TRBV6-3|TRBJ1-1
CASSYKRMNTEAFF
TGTGCCAGCAGTTACAAACGGATGAACACTGAAGCTTTCTTT
>many|NA|TRBV7-3|TRBJ2-5
CASSSQGETQYF
TGTGCCAGCAGCTCCCAAGGGGAGACCCAGTACTTC
>few|TRBD1|TRBV3-1|TRBJ1-1
CASSDRGLNTEAFF
TGTGCCAGCAGCGACAGGGGGTTGAACACTGAAGCTTTCTTT
>few|TRBD2|TRBV27|TRBJ2-3
CASSSGTSGRSDTQYF
TGTGCCAGCAGCTCCGGGACTAGCGGGAGGTCAGATACGCAGTATTTT
>many|TRBD2|TRBV7-2|TRBJ2-5
CASSLRAGGFQETQYF
TGTGCCAGCAGCTTGAGGGCGGGGGGTTTCCAAGAGACCCAGTACTTC
>NA|NA|TRBV19|TRBJ1-6
CASSMPRTVNSPLHF
TGTGCCAGTAGTATGCCGCGAACAGTCAATTCACCCCTCCACTTT
>few|TRBD2|TRBV25-1|TRBJ2-2
CASSDHLASGTGELFF
TGTGCCAGCAGTGATCACCTGGCTAGCGGGACCGGGGAGCTGTTTTTT
>many|NA|TRBV7-2|TRBJ1-5
CASSSGTVSNQPQHF
TGTGCCAGCAGCTCAGGGACGGTTAGCAATCAGCCCCAGCATTTT
>NA|TRBD1|TRBV27|TRBJ1-2
CASSNRGSDGYTF
TGTGCCAGCAGCAACAGGGGGTCGGATGGCTACACCTTC
>many|NA|TRBV7-2|TRBJ2-3
CASSLGSSFTDTQYF
TGTGCCAGCAGCTTAGGCAGTTCGTTCACAGATACGCAGTATTTT
>NA|TRBD1|TRBV20-1|TRBJ2-7
CSASKGTGGWYEQYF
TGCAGTGCTTCTAAAGGGACAGGGGGCTGGTACGAGCAGTACTTC
>many|NA|TRBV5-1|TRBJ1-1
CASSPLGGRAFF
TGCGCCAGCAGCCCCCTAGGGGGGCGGGCTTTCTTT
>many|NA|TRBV7-2|TRBJ1-5
CASSLGRQVGARPQHF
TGTGCCAGCAGCTTAGGTCGACAGGTTGGGGCTCGGCCCCAGCATTTT
>many|TRBD2|TRBV29-1|TRBJ2-1
CSVVPTSGFNEQFF
TGCAGCGTCGTTCCTACTAGCGGGTTCAATGAGCAGTTCTTC
>NA|TRBD2|TRBV2|TRBJ2-1
CASSSGGASNEQFF
TGTGCCAGCAGTAGCGGGGGGGCCTCCAATGAGCAGTTCTTC
>many|TRBD2|TRBV7-2|TRBJ2-1
CASSSASGSNEQFF
TGTGCCAGCAGCTCCGCTAGCGGGAGTAATGAGCAGTTCTTC
>NA|NA|TRBV29-1|TRBJ1-3
CSVDRGGTGNTIYF
TGCAGCGTTGATCGAGGGGGGACTGGAAACACCATATATTTT
>many|NA|TRBV7-6|TRBJ2-3
CASSFGGPPNRITDTQYF
TGTGCCAGCAGCTTCGGGGGGCCCCCAAATAGAATCACAGATACGCAGTATTTT
>few|NA|TRBV27|TRBJ2-1
CASRGQIYNEQFF
TGTGCCAGCAGGGGGCAGATATACAATGAGCAGTTCTTC
>NA|TRBD1|TRBV5-1|TRBJ2-7
CASSSRQGEYEQYF
TGCGCCAGCAGCTCGAGACAGGGGGAATACGAGCAGTACTTC
>many|NA|TRBV27|TRBJ1-6
CASSLAGGGYNSPLHF
TGTGCCAGCAGTTTAGCGGGGGGTGGGTATAATTCACCCCTCCACTTT
>medium-sized|TRBD1|TRBV7-2|TRBJ1-5
CASSLTGTGRQPQHF
TGTGCCAGCAGCTTGACCGGGACAGGGCGTCAGCCCCAGCATTTT
>NA|NA|TRBV25-1|TRBJ1-6
CASSEPGQRGSPLHF
TGTGCCAGCAGTGAACCGGGCCAACGGGGTTCACCCCTCCACTTT
>many|TRBD2|TRBV7-2|TRBJ2-3
CASSSLGAGVDTQYF
TGTGCCAGCAGCTCTCTCGGGGCGGGAGTAGATACGCAGTATTTT
>many|TRBD2|TRBV2|TRBJ2-3
CASSGTSGSRRDTQYF
TGTGCCAGCAGCGGCACTAGCGGGAGCAGAAGAGATACGCAGTATTTT
>NA|TRBD1|TRBV19|TRBJ1-5
CASSIGGTDLQHF
TGTGCCAGTAGTATAGGTGGGACAGACTTACAGCATTTT
>many|TRBD2|TRBV7-2|TRBJ2-3
CASSLGGSRTDTQYF
TGTGCCAGCAGCTTGGGCGGGAGCCGCACAGATACGCAGTATTTT
>few|TRBD1|TRBV15|TRBJ2-5
CATHRYRGSKETQYF
TGTGCCACTCACCGCTACAGGGGCTCCAAAGAGACCCAGTACTTC
>many|NA|TRBV10-3|TRBJ2-7
CAIRESSGSSSYEQYF
TGTGCCATCAGAGAGTCATCGGGGTCCAGCTCCTACGAGCAGTACTTC
>many|TRBD1|TRBV12-3/TRBV12-4|TRBJ1-4
CASSLRGGDEKLFF
TGTGCCAGCAGTTTAAGAGGGGGCGACGAAAAACTGTTTTTT
>many|TRBD1|TRBV14|TRBJ2-5
CASSKLRTGGQETQYF
TGTGCCAGCAGCAAACTTAGGACAGGGGGACAAGAGACCCAGTACTTC
>NA|NA|TRBV5-5|TRBJ1-1
CASSLTLWKNTEAFF
TGTGCCAGCAGCTTGACCCTGTGGAAGAACACTGAAGCTTTCTTT
>NA|TRBD1|TRBV2|TRBJ1-1
CASTRDRGANEAFF
TGTGCCAGCACCCGGGACAGGGGGGCCAATGAAGCTTTCTTT
>many|NA|TRBV5-6|TRBJ1-1
CASGRRVNTEAFF
TGTGCCAGCGGCCGGCGGGTGAACACTGAAGCTTTCTTT
>few|NA|TRBV4-3|TRBJ2-3
CASRRSATSTDTQYF
TGCGCCAGCAGGCGGTCGGCGACTAGCACAGATACGCAGTATTTT
>many|NA|TRBV7-9|TRBJ1-5
CASSIDSSNQPQHF
TGTGCCAGCAGCATCGATAGTAGCAATCAGCCCCAGCATTTT
>many|NA|TRBV7-2|TRBJ2-5
CASSPLQETQYF
TGTGCCAGCAGCCCCTTGCAGGAGACCCAGTACTTC